This T cell receptor beta chain was profiled in a study of Graves' ophthalmopathy and Graves' hyperthyroidism (dated by TCRdb to about 2018). For context, the study as a whole: Peripheral blood samples were taken at the time of initial diagnosis, before any treatment was given. The study used TCR beta repertoire signatures to distinguish Graves' ophthalmopathy from Graves' hyperthyroidism and to predict progression to ophthalmopathy. In total, 135 blood samples were TCR-sequenced: some 40 ophthalmopathy, some 75 hyperthyroidism and around 17 hyperthyroidism-to-ophthalmopathy patients. A discovery set of more than 90 patients (around 44 ophthalmopathy, 55 to 65 stable hyperthyroidism) was enrolled to explore V-J signatures distinguishing ophthalmopathy from hyperthyroidism. The independent validation cohort included under 20 hyperthyroidism patients plus 17 patients who later progressed from hyperthyroidism to ophthalmopathy. In over 5 hyperthyroidism patients, the T-cell repertoire of thyroid tissue was compared with the T-cell repertoire of blood. After sampling, hyperthyroidism patients received methimazole starting at 30 mg daily, and ophthalmopathy patients received high-dose intravenous methylprednisolone. For training and testing, the roughly 97 patients in the discovery cohort were randomly divided in a 7:3 ratio. Study-level results and caveats: In validation, the model predicted ophthalmopathy progression with over 60% sensitivity and 72.22% specificity; 12 predicted patients were CT-confirmed with GO in a median of approximately 6.2 months. Most expanded thyroid clonotypes with frequency above 0.001 were also detected in blood, suggesting blood repertoires may reflect the thyroid immune response. Sample size was not statistically predetermined, and group allocation was not concealed from the investigators. The 13-signature model separated ophthalmopathy from stable hyperthyroidism with around 90% sensitivity and 81.08% specificity in cross-validation, and 80%/75% in the test set.

The CDR3 spans 15 residues, from the cysteine through the phenylalanine. Only CDR3 DNA is held: 45 bases, read in frame from base 1. Deletion took 5 bases off V and 0 bases off J, with a span of 9 bases between the germline ends. CDR1 and CDR2 are read off the germline V gene as KGHDR and SFDVKD. For repertoire sequencing, the TCR beta CDR3 regions were amplified from RNA transcripts. The first round of RT-PCR was done with HTBI primers and the Qiagen OneStep RT-PCR kit, and was followed by a second round of multiplex PCR, then size selection and purification. Sequencing of the libraries was carried out on an Illumina HiSeq2000 in paired-end mode with 100 bp reads. Regarding the original processing steps: SOAPnuke was used for read processing, and reads with adapters, uncalled bases, a mean Phred below 15, or no exact constant-primer or identifier match were discarded. COPE v1.2.5 was used to merge high-quality paired reads. Clonotypes were defined as unique nucleotide sequences and were aligned to IMGT TRB V, D and J references using MiTCR v1.1. The analysis was limited to V-J combinations with a frequency above 0.0001, which together covered about 99% of repertoires. For each V-J combination, a TCR clonal expansion and chaos score was defined as the ratio of F50 clonal expansion to chaos observed in the TCRdist matrix. Welch's t-statistics and random forest were used to narrow the features down to about a dozen V-J combinations, which were then fed into a naive Bayes classifier. The similarity between thyroid and blood repertoires was quantified using the Morisita-Horn index. TCRdb itself trimmed the public reads at Q25 with fastp, ran MiXCR and retained productive beta chains. Rows matching on CDR3 protein sequence are summarized as one entry with the most common DNA and genes. The authors' filters were not applied to this entry. Present in this sample are fewer than 250,000 distinct CDR3 sequences, 25% to 30% of which were seen just once. Jointly, the top ten make up about 9.3% of the sample.

Patients with ophthalmopathy had moderately to severely active disease, with a Clinical Activity Score of 3 or more, a NOSPECS grade of 4 or more, and a disease duration of less than 3 months. Patients with other autoimmune diseases, uncontrolled infections, pregnancy or lactation were excluded. Clinical symptoms, serum thyroxine, TRAb, thyroid ultrasound and orbital computed tomography formed the basis of the diagnosis. Ficoll-Paque density gradient centrifugation was used to isolate PBMCs from approximately 10 ml of fresh peripheral blood. Total RNA was extracted using Trizol reagent, and RNA quality was checked on an Agilent 2100 Bioanalyzer. This clonotype was counted ten times or more. Its cognate antigen has yet to be identified. Nothing much larger sits one base from this clone, and base qualities are not available.

The chain was built from TRBV24-1 and TRBJ2-2; the D gene identity is not certain. The sample consisted of peripheral blood. This TCR was sampled from a man between 45 and 60 years old with Graves' ophthalmopathy. Donor details come from another sample of the same person, matched by shared clones. The sequenced DNA: TGTGCCACCAGTGTAGGCCGACCGAACACCGGGGAGCTGTTTTTT. Its protein product is CATSVGRPNTGELFF.